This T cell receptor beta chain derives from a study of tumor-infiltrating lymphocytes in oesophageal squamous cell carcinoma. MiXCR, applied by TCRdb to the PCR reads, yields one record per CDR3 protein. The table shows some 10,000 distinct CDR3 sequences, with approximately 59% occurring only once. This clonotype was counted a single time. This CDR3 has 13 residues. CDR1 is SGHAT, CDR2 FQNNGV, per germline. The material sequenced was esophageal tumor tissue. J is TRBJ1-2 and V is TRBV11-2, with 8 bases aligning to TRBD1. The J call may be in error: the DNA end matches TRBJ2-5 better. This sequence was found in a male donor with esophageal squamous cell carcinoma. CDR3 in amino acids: CASSRGQGKTQYF. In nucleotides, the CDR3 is TGTGCCAGCAGCCGAGGACAGGGAAAGACCCAGTACTTC.